The 5 T cell receptor beta chains reported below all come from one sample, sequenced in a study of a mutant IDH1 vaccine in newly diagnosed glioma. The repertoire was sequenced with immunoSEQ multiplex PCR; TCRdb's copy has only in-frame clones and lacks some. The sample comprises around 60,000 clones, about four fifths of which are singletons, and around 4.1% rests with the top ten. Regarding time point: week 47, end of study. One vaccine dose held 300 ug of mutant IDH1 20-mer peptide and came with topical imiquimod. Their antigen targets remain unknown. Sequences were derived from PBMCs, sampled from a glioma patient whose treatment included an IDH1 peptide vaccine. The receptors stem from a man aged 25-45 years with glioma.

The chain is built from TRBV19 and TRBJ2-1, with 9 bases lining up with TRBD1. With V trimmed by 4 bases and J by 7 bases, 2 bases remained unmatched. This CDR3 comprises 13 residues. Germline V CDR1 and CDR2: LNHDA, SQIVND (reference sequence). In DNA, the CDR3 is TGTGCCAGTAGTAGGGACAGGGAAAATGAGCAGTTCTTC. It specifies CASSRDRENEQFF.

This clone came up once. The chain couples TRBV6-5 to TRBJ2-7; possibly TRBD2 for D (6 bases). This CDR3 region has 15 residues. Germline V gene sequence: CDR1 MNHEY, CDR2 SVGAGI. V lost 6 bases and J 2 bases, leaving 17 bases between the germline ends. In DNA, the CDR3 is TGTGCCAGCAGCGAATTAGGGACTGCTACCTACGAGCAGTACTTC. Its translation: CASSELGTATYEQYF.

J is TRBJ1-1 and V is TRBV19; 9 bases align to TRBD1. Germline trimming cut 3 bases from V and 3 bases from J; bases unmatched to any gene: 11. From germline, CDR1 is LNHDA and CDR2 SQIVND (reference sequence). There are 17 residues in the CDR3. CDR3 sequence reads: CASSIQLWDRADTEAFF. The CDR3 region has the DNA TGTGCCAGTAGTATCCAATTATGGGACAGGGCGGACACTGAAGCTTTCTTT.

This clone occurred a few times. This sequence joins TRBV19 and TRBJ1-5; 8 bases are a match to TRBD1. Germline values: CDR1 LNHDA, CDR2 SQIVND (reference sequence). CDR3 length equals 17 residues. The J segment lost 6 bases and the V segment lost 2 bases, leaving 12 bases of the junction unmatched. CDR3 nucleotide sequence: TGTGCCAGTAGTATACAGGGGGCGATGAGAGGAGGTCAGCCCCAGCATTTT. It translates to CASSIQGAMRGGQPQHF.

The chain joins TRBV18 to TRBJ2-4; 11 positions agree with TRBD2. CDR3 length: 19 amino acids. CDR1 and CDR2 from the germline V gene are KGHSH and LQKENI. With 1 base clipped from V and 0 bases from J, the junction kept 8 bases outside the gene matches. CDR3 loop: CASSPQLSGGAEAKNIQYF. The CDR3 coding sequence is TGTGCCAGCTCACCACAGCTTAGCGGGGGGGCTGAAGCCAAAAACATTCAGTACTTC. Full variable domain (outside the CDR3, taken from reference TRBV18 and TRBJ2-4): NAGVMQNPRHLVRRRGQEARLRCSPMKGHSHVYWYRQLPEEGLKFMVYLQKENIIDESGMPKERFSAEFPKEGPSILRIQQVVRGDSAAYFCASSPQLSGGAEAKNIQYFGAGTRLSVL.